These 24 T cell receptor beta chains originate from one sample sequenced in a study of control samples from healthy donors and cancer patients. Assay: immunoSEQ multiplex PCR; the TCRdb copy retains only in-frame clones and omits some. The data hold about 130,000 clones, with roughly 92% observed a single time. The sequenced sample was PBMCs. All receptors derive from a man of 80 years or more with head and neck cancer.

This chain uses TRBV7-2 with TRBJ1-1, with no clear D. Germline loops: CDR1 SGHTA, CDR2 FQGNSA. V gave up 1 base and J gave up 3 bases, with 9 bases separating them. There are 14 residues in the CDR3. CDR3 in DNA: TGTGCCAGCAGCTTAGACGGGGATCACACTGAAGCTTTCTTT. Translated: CASSLDGDHTEAFF. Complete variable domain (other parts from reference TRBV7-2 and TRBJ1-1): GAGVSQSPSNKVTEKGKDVELRCDPISGHTALYWYRQSLGQGLEFLIYFQGNSAPDKSGLPSDRFSAERTGGSVSTLTIQRTQQEDSAVYLCASSLDGDHTEAFFGQGTRLTVV.

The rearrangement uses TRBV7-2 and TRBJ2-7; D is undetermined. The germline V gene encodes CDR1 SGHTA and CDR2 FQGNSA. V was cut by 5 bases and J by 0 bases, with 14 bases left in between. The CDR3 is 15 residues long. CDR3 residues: CASSVTGPLSYEQYF. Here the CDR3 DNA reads TGTGCCAGCAGCGTAACCGGGCCACTCTCCTACGAGCAGTACTTC.

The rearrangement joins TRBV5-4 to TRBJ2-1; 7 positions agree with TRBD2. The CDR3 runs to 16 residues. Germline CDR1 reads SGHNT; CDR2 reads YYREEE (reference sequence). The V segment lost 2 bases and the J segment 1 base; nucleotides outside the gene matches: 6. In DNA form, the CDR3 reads TGTGCCAGCAGCTTTGGGCTAGCGGCGTCCTACAATGAGCAGTTCTTC. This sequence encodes CASSFGLAASYNEQFF.

CDR3 protein: CASSPPMETQYF. In DNA, the CDR3 is TGTGCCAGCAGCCCGCCTATGGAGACCCAGTACTTC. The V gene is TRBV5-5, the J gene TRBJ2-5, with unresolved D. Per germline, CDR1 SGHKS and CDR2 YYEKEE (reference sequence). The CDR3 is 12 amino acids. V was shortened by 4 bases and J by 5 bases, with 9 bases between the two germline ends.

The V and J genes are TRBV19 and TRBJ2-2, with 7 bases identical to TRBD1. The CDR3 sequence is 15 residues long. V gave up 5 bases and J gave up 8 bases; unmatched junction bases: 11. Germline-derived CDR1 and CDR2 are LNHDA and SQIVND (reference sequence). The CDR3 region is CASSQRQGTRGELFF. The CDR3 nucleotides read TGTGCCAGTAGTCAGAGACAGGGTACTAGAGGGGAGCTGTTTTTT.

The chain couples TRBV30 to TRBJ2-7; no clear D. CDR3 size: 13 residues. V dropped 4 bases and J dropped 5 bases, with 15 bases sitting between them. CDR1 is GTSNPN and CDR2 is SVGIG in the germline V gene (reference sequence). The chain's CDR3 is CAWNEIVGHEQYF. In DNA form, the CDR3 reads TGTGCCTGGAACGAAATTGTGGGCCACGAGCAGTACTTC.

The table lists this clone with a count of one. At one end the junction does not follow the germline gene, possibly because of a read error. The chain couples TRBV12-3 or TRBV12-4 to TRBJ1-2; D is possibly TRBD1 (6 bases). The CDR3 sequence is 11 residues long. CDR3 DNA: TGTGCCAGCAGTTCCCTGCGGGGAAGGGGGTTC. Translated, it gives CASSSLRGRGF.

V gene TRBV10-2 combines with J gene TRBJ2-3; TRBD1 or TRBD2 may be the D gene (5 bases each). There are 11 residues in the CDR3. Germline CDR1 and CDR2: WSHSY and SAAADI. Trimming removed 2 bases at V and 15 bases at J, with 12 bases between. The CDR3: CASSEGVGVYF. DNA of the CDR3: TGCGCCAGCAGTGAGGGGGTGGGGGTTTATTTT.

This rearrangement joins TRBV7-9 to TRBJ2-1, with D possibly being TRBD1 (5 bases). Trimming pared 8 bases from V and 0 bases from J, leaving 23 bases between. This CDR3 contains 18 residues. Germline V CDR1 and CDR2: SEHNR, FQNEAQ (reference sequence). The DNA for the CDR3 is TGTGCCAGCCTTTCAATGCACCCGGGCGACAGCTCCTACAATGAGCAGTTCTTC. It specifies CASLSMHPGDSSYNEQFF. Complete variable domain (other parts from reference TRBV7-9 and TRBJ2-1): DTGVSQNPRHKITKRGQNVTFRCDPISEHNRLYWYRQTLGQGPEFLTYFQNEAQLEKSRLLSDRFSAERPKGSFSTLEIQRTEQGDSAMYLCASLSMHPGDSSYNEQFFGPGTRLTVL.

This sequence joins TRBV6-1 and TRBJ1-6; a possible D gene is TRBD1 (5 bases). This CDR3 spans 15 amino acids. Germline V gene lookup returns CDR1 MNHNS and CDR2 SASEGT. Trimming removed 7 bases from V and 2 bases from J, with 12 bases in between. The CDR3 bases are TGTGCCAGCACTGGAGGGGCGGCCTATAATTCACCCCTCCACTTT. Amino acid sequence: CASTGGAAYNSPLHF.

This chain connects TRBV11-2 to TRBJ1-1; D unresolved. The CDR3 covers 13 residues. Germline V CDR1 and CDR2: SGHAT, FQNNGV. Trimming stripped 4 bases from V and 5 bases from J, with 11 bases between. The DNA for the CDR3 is TGTGCCAGCAGCTCACAAGGGAGGACTGAAGCTTTCTTT. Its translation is CASSSQGRTEAFF.

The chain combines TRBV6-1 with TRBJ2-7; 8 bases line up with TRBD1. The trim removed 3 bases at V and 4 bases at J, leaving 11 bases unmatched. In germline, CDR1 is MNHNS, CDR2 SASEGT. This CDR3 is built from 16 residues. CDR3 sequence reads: CASSDPIGRGRYEQYF. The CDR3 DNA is TGTGCCAGCAGTGACCCTATAGGCAGGGGGCGATACGAGCAGTACTTC.

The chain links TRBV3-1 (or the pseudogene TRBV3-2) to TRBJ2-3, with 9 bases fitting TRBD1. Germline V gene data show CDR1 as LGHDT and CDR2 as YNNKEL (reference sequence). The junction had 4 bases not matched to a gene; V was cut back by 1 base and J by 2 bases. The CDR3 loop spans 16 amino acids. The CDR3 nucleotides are TGTGCCAGCAGCCAAGTCCCACAGGGGGCCACAGATACGCAGTATTTT. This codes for CASSQVPQGATDTQYF.

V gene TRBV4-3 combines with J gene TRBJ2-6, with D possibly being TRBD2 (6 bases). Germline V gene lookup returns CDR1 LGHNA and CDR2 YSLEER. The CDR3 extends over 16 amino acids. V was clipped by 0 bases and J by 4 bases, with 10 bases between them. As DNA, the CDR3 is TGCGCCAGCAGCCAAGAAGGAGGGTCCGGGGCCAACGTCCTGACTTTC. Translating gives CASSQEGGSGANVLTF.

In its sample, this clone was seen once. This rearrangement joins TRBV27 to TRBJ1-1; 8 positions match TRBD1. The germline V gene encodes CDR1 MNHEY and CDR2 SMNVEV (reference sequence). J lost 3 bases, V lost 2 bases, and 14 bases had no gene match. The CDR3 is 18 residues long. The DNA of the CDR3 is TGTGCCAGCAGTTTAGGCCAATTCCCGGGACAGGTCCACACTGAAGCTTTCTTT. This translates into CASSLGQFPGQVHTEAFF.

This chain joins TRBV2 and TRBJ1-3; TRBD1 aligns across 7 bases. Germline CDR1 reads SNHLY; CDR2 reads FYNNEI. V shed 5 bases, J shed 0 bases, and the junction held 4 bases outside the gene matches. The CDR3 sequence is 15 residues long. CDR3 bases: TGTGCCAGCAGTATCGACAGGGTCTCTGGAAACACCATATATTTT. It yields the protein CASSIDRVSGNTIYF.

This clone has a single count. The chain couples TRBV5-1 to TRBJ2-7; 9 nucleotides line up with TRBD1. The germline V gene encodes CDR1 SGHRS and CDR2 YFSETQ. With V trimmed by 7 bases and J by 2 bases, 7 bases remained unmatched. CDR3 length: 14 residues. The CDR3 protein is CASRETGGTYEQYF. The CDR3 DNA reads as TGCGCCAGCCGGGAGACAGGGGGGACCTACGAGCAGTACTTC.

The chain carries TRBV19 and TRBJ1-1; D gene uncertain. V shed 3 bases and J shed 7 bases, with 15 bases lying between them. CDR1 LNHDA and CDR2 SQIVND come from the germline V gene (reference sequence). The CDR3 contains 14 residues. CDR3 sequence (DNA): TGTGCCAGTAGTATTAGGCAGGCCCAAGGTGAAGCTTTCTTT. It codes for CASSIRQAQGEAFF.

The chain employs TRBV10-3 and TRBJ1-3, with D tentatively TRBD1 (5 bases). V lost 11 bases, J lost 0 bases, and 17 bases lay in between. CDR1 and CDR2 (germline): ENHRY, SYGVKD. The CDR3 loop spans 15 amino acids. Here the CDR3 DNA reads TGTGCCTCCAGAGGGGCGATTTTCTCTGGAAACACCATATATTTT. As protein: CASRGAIFSGNTIYF.

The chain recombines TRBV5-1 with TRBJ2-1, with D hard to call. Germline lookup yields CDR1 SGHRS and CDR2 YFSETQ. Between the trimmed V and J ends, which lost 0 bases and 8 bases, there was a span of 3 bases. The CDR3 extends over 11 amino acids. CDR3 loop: CASSLAHEQFF. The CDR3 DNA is TGCGCCAGCAGCTTGGCCCATGAGCAGTTCTTC.

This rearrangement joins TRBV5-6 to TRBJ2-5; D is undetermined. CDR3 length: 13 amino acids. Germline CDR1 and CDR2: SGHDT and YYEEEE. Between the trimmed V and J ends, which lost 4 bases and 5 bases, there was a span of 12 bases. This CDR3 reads CASSPGGRETQYF. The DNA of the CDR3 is TGTGCCAGCAGCCCAGGCGGCCGGGAGACCCAGTACTTC. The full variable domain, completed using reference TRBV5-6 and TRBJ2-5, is DAGVTQSPTHLIKTRGQQVTLRCSPKSGHDTVSWYQQALGQGPQFIFQYYEEEERQRGNFPDRFSGHQFPNYSSELNVNALLLGDSALYLCASSPGGRETQYFGPGTRLLVL.

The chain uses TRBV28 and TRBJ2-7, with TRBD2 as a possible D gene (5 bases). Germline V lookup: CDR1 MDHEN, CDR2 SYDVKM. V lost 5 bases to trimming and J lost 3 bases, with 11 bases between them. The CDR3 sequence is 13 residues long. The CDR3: CASSRWTRYEQYF. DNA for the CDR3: TGTGCCAGCAGTCGTTGGACTCGCTACGAGCAGTACTTC.

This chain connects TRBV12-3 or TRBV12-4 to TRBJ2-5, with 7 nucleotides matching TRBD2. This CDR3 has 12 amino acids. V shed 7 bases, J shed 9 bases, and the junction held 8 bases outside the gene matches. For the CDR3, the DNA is TGTGCCAGCACCCCCGGGGGGTATGCCCAGTACTTC. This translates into CASTPGGYAQYF.

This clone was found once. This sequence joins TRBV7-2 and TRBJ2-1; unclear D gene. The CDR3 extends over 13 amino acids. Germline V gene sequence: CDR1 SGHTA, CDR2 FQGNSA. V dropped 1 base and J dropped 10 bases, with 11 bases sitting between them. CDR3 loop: CASSLVLAREQFF. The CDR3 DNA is TGTGCCAGCAGCTTAGTGTTAGCTCGGGAGCAGTTCTTC.